The sequence of this T cell receptor (beta chain) was determined in a study of CD8 T cells in ankylosing spondylitis. General study results and limits: Peripheral blood samples showed relatively rare disease-linked clones, and these clones were CD8+.

This clonotype was counted at least ten times. Its target is unknown. V lost 3 bases and J 3 bases, leaving 15 bases between the germline ends. This CDR3 region has 15 residues. By quantitative 5'-RACE with molecular barcodes, the TCR beta libraries were made. TCRdb fed the 5' RACE reads into MiXCR, producing one record per CDR3 protein. This table holds 200,000 to 300,000 distinct CDR3 sequences, over 7% found once. This TCR was sampled from a female donor with ankylosing spondylitis or in good health (not recorded which). Sequences were obtained from blood, either unsorted or a sorted T cell fraction (not recorded which). The V gene is TRBV12-3 or TRBV12-4, the J gene TRBJ2-7; no firm D call. Written as DNA, the CDR3 is TGTGCCAGCAGTTTGAGCCCGACTTTCAACTACGAGCAGTACTTC. It is translated as CASSLSPTFNYEQYF.